Presented here are 13 T cell receptor beta chains from one specimen sequenced in a study of vaccination and CD4 T cells after COVID-19 (dated by TCRdb to 2021 to 2024). No antigens are known for them. Receptors were amplified or captured by PCR. Sequenced using an Illumina iSeq 100. DNA from cultured CD4+ T cells was subjected to TCR sequencing with the Oncomine TCR Beta short-read assay at the Johns Hopkins FTIC core. TCRdb reprocessing: public reads trimmed at Q25 with fastp, clones called with MiXCR, in-frame beta chains kept. CDR3 protein sequences are deduplicated, and each keeps its most common genes and DNA. This sample comprises about 5,400 distinct CDR3 sequences, 30% to 35% of them detected only once. The leading ten clones occupy 34% of the sample. The treatment or condition label here, explained by the study, means: roughly 10-day PBMC culture with coronavirus spike peptide pools or control peptides (ViraFEST assay).

Source: CD4+ T cells from blood, cultured in vitro, taken after SARS-CoV-2 vaccination. The receptors derive from a human donor who had recovered from COVID-19.

This clonotype was seen only a few times. V gene TRBV15 combines with J gene TRBJ1-1, with a possible D match to TRBD1 (6 bases). The germline gives CDR1 LNHNV, CDR2 YYDKDF (reference sequence). V was pared by 0 bases and J by 8 bases, with 16 bases between. The CDR3 spans 15 residues. CDR3 sequence (DNA): TGTGCCACCAGCAGAGAAAGGGGGGTCGGACGCGAAGCTTTCTTT. Amino acid sequence: CATSRERGVGREAFF.

The J gene is TRBJ2-5, the V gene TRBV5-1; 9 bases are shared with TRBD1. Germline loops: CDR1 SGHRS, CDR2 YFSETQ. This CDR3 has 14 residues. The V segment lost 4 bases and the J segment 5 bases; nucleotides outside the gene matches: 6. DNA for the CDR3: TGCGCCAGCAGCCTGGACAGGGGAGCGGAGACCCAGTACTTC. Translated: CASSLDRGAETQYF.

The genes are TRBV7-9 and TRBJ2-5, with D maybe TRBD1 (5 bases). Germline CDR1 and CDR2: SEHNR and FQNEAQ (reference sequence). The CDR3 extends over 14 amino acids. Deletions cut 3 bases from V and 2 bases from J, with 10 bases between. The CDR3 coding sequence is TGTGCCAGCAGCTTTAGGGGATCACAAGAGACCCAGTACTTC. Amino acids: CASSFRGSQETQYF.

The gene calls are TRBV6-1 and TRBJ1-5; no firm D call. Germline assignment: CDR1 MNHNS and CDR2 SASEGT. Between the trimmed V and J ends, which lost 5 bases and 2 bases, there was a span of 7 bases. The CDR3 loop spans 13 amino acids. The chain's CDR3 is CASSKPGNQPQHF. The DNA for the CDR3 is TGTGCCAGCAGTAAACCTGGCAATCAGCCCCAGCATTTT.

J is TRBJ1-2 and V is TRBV28; 8 positions match TRBD1. The CDR3 sequence is 13 residues long. Germline V lookup: CDR1 MDHEN, CDR2 SYDVKM. With V trimmed by 7 bases and J by 4 bases, 5 bases remained unmatched. The CDR3 here is CASTSDRVYGYTF. The CDR3 region has the DNA TGTGCCAGCACCTCGGACAGGGTCTATGGCTACACCTTC.

This clonotype was observed a handful of times. V and J are TRBV20-1 and TRBJ1-2; D call uncertain. Germline CDR1 reads DFQATT; CDR2 reads SNEGSKA (reference sequence). CDR3 length: 12 residues. V was cut by 5 bases and J by 5 bases, with 12 bases left in between. The CDR3 DNA follows: TGCAGTGCTGTCCCCAGCCCTTATGGCTACACCTTC. Amino acid sequence: CSAVPSPYGYTF.

This clonotype is labeled medium-sized. This chain links TRBV6-5 with TRBJ1-5; unclear D gene. CDR1 and CDR2 from the germline V gene are MNHEY and SVGAGI. Trimming took off 8 bases at V and 7 bases at J, with 12 bases between the two ends. The CDR3 runs to 12 residues. CDR3 protein: CASGSSGQPQHF. The CDR3 DNA reads as TGTGCCAGCGGTTCCTCCGGCCAGCCCCAGCATTTT.

This clonotype was seen only a few times. V is TRBV7-9 and J is TRBJ2-3; 9 bases agree with TRBD1. CDR1 and CDR2 (germline): SEHNR, FQNEAQ (reference sequence). The CDR3 loop spans 15 amino acids. V gave up 5 bases and J gave up 2 bases; unmatched junction bases: 5. The CDR3 DNA sequence: TGTGCCAGCAGCCGGGGACAGGGAATCACAGATACGCAGTATTTT. Its translation is CASSRGQGITDTQYF. The whole variable domain, filled in from reference TRBV7-9 and TRBJ2-3, reads DTGVSQNPRHKITKRGQNVTFRCDPISEHNRLYWYRQTLGQGPEFLTYFQNEAQLEKSRLLSDRFSAERPKGSFSTLEIQRTEQGDSAMYLCASSRGQGITDTQYFGPGTRLTVL.

This chain joins TRBV25-1 and TRBJ1-5; TRBD1 is a possible D gene (5 bases). CDR1 and CDR2 (germline): MGHDK, SYGVNS. Trimming pared 4 bases from V and 2 bases from J, leaving 15 bases between. CDR3 length equals 16 residues. The CDR3 bases are TGTGCCAGCAGTGTTGGAGGGGAGTCGGGCAATCAGCCCCAGCATTTT. Translating it yields CASSVGGESGNQPQHF.

The gene calls are TRBV12-3 or TRBV12-4 and TRBJ1-2; a weak D match, TRBD1 (6 bases). Trimming took 6 bases from V and 4 from J, leaving 18 bases between them. The CDR3 totals 15 residues. The CDR3 region has the DNA TGTGCCAGCAGCCCGACGGGCAGGGGAACCTATGGCTACACCTTC. Its protein product is CASSPTGRGTYGYTF.

This clonotype showed up just a few times. CDR3 bases: TGTGCCAGCAGTTCCTACGACAGGGGGTTACACGAGCAGTACTTC. Residues: CASSSYDRGLHEQYF. The J gene is TRBJ2-7, the V gene TRBV27; 9 positions match TRBD1. The CDR3 is 15 amino acids. V dropped 4 bases and J dropped 5; count of bases not matched to a gene: 9. The germline CDR1 and CDR2 sequences are MNHEY and SMNVEV (reference sequence).

This chain connects TRBV20-1 to TRBJ1-6; D remains ambiguous. With 0 bases removed from V and 10 bases from J, the gap between germline ends came to 4 bases. This CDR3 has 11 residues. Germline V gives CDR1 DFQATT, CDR2 SNEGSKA (reference sequence). The CDR3 bases are TGCAGTGCTAGAGAACTCTCACCCCTCCACTTT. This translates into CSARELSPLHF.

This sequence joins TRBV6-1 and TRBJ1-3; D gene ambiguous. The CDR3 totals 15 residues. Germline V gives CDR1 MNHNS, CDR2 SASEGT. The ends were cut back, 5 bases at V and 5 bases at J, with 16 bases in the middle. The CDR3 region is CASSRWPDGRNTIYF. DNA of the CDR3: TGTGCCAGCAGTCGTTGGCCCGACGGGAGAAACACCATATATTTT.